Following are 24 T cell receptor beta chains from one sample sequenced in a study of cytomegalovirus exposure and HLA in healthy donors. The study ran its PCR with 60 Vbeta and 13 Jbeta primers. Assay used: immunoSEQ multiplex PCR; TCRdb lists only in-frame clones, some missing. The sample has about 120,000 clones, approximately 66% seen once. Sequences were obtained from PBMCs. Receptor source: a middle-aged woman in good health and CMV-seropositive.

This clone has just one count. The chain recombines TRBV28 with TRBJ1-5; D may be TRBD1 (5 bases). The CDR3 extends over 15 amino acids. CDR1 is MDHEN, CDR2 SYDVKM, per germline. The V and J ends lost 2 bases and 2 bases respectively, with 10 bases between them. The CDR3 loop is CASSLGQGGNQPQHF. Written as DNA, the CDR3 is TGTGCCAGCAGTTTAGGGCAGGGTGGCAATCAGCCCCAGCATTTT.

The chain links TRBV28 to TRBJ1-3, with D possibly TRBD1 on 5 matching bases. Germline V gene lookup returns CDR1 MDHEN and CDR2 SYDVKM. This CDR3 is 14 amino acids long. Trimming cost V 4 bases and J 0 bases, with 7 bases left between them. The CDR3 loop is CASSYDSSGNTIYF. CDR3 coding DNA: TGTGCCAGCAGTTATGACAGCTCTGGAAACACCATATATTTT.

The chain employs TRBV28 and TRBJ1-5; TRBD1 matches at 7 bases. The CDR3 contains 13 residues. Germline trimming cut 6 bases from V and 6 bases from J; bases unmatched to any gene: 5. Germline CDR1 MDHEN, CDR2 SYDVKM. As DNA, the CDR3 is TGTGCCAGCAGGGGGCAGGGGGGTCAGCCCCAGCATTTT. It specifies CASRGQGGQPQHF.

This clone was counted a few times. The rearrangement uses TRBV11-1 and TRBJ2-7, with 13 bases aligning to TRBD2. The CDR3 is made up of 15 amino acids. V dropped 5 bases and J dropped 6; count of bases not matched to a gene: 7. Germline V lookup: CDR1 SGHAT, CDR2 FQDESV (reference sequence). The CDR3 region has the DNA TGTGCCAGCAGCCCAGGACTAGCGGGAGCTCGCGAGCAGTACTTC. Its translation is CASSPGLAGAREQYF.

The chain carries TRBV10-3 and TRBJ1-1; a weak D match, TRBD1 (5 bases). There are 14 residues in the CDR3. V was trimmed by 6 bases and J by 4 bases, leaving 15 bases between them. Germline CDR1 and CDR2: ENHRY and SYGVKD. CDR3: CAIRDGTRTTEAFF. CDR3 coding DNA: TGTGCCATCAGAGACGGGACTCGAACCACTGAAGCTTTCTTT.

J is TRBJ1-1 and V is TRBV27, with a possible D match to TRBD1 (6 bases). CDR1 MNHEY and CDR2 SMNVEV come from the germline V gene (reference sequence). V was trimmed by 3 bases and J by 0 bases, leaving 8 bases between them. The length of the CDR3 is 14 residues. This CDR3 is CASSFGTMNTEAFF. DNA of the CDR3: TGTGCCAGCAGTTTTGGGACAATGAACACTGAAGCTTTCTTT.

The rearrangement links TRBV5-1 to TRBJ1-3, with 7 bases aligning to TRBD1. CDR1 is SGHRS and CDR2 is YFSETQ in the germline V gene. J gave up 2 bases and V 3 bases, and 5 bases lay outside the gene matches. This CDR3 comprises 15 residues. The CDR3 sequence: CASSSGQNPGNTIYF. CDR3 bases: TGCGCCAGCAGCTCGGGACAGAACCCTGGAAACACCATATATTTT.

CDR3 nucleotides: TGCGCCAGCAGCCAGGAGGGGGAAAAACTGTTTTTT. This sequence encodes CASSQEGEKLFF. The chain is built from TRBV4-1 and TRBJ1-4, with D maybe TRBD1 (5 bases). Per the germline V gene, CDR1 is MGHRA and CDR2 is YSYEKL. V lost 3 bases to trimming and J lost 8 bases, with 7 bases between them. The CDR3 spans 12 residues.

This clone was counted a few times. V gene TRBV5-4 combines with J gene TRBJ2-5; TRBD2 agrees at 14 bases. CDR3 size: 18 residues. Germline V gives CDR1 SGHNT, CDR2 YYREEE (reference sequence). V was clipped by 0 bases and J by 0 bases; unmatched bases: 4. CDR3 region: CASSLGGLAGVNQETQYF. CDR3 nucleotide sequence: TGTGCCAGCAGCTTGGGGGGACTAGCGGGAGTAAACCAAGAGACCCAGTACTTC.

J is TRBJ2-1 and V is TRBV2, with a weak D call TRBD1 (5 bases). The CDR3 consists of 11 residues. V was trimmed by 6 bases and J by 10 bases, leaving 10 bases between them. The germline CDR1 and CDR2 sequences are SNHLY and FYNNEI. The CDR3 DNA follows: TGTGCCAGCAGGTCCACAGGAGAGCAGTTCTTC. Translating it yields CASRSTGEQFF. Full variable domain (remainder filled in from reference TRBV2 and TRBJ2-1): EPEVTQTPSHQVTQMGQEVILRCVPISNHLYFYWYRQILGQKVEFLVSFYNNEISEKSEIFDDQFSVERPDGSNFTLKIRSTKLEDSAMYFCASRSTGEQFFGPGTRLTVL.

J is TRBJ1-2 and V is TRBV19, with D possibly being TRBD1 (6 bases). The CDR3 spans 15 residues. CDR1 and CDR2 (germline): LNHDA, SQIVND (reference sequence). The ends were cut back, 4 bases at V and 3 bases at J, with 15 bases in the middle. The CDR3 DNA is TGTGCCAGTAGTACTCCCGAGGGGGATTACTATGGCTACACCTTC. It translates to CASSTPEGDYYGYTF.

In its sample, this clone was seen a few times. CDR3 bases: TGTGCCACCAGCAGGGGGACAGCCGTTCAACCCCTCCACTTT. Translation gives CATSRGTAVQPLHF. V gene TRBV15 combines with J gene TRBJ1-6, with 7 bases that match TRBD1. Germline loops: CDR1 LNHNV, CDR2 YYDKDF (reference sequence). Losses at the gene ends were 3 bases for V and 12 bases for J; bases not matched to a gene: 8. This CDR3 has 14 residues.

This clone appeared a single time. The rearrangement uses TRBV5-1 and TRBJ2-7, with 9 bases aligning to TRBD1. The CDR3 is made up of 15 amino acids. Trimming cost V 0 bases and J 9 bases; bases outside gene matches: 10. CDR1 is SGHRS, CDR2 YFSETQ, per germline. CDR3 DNA: TGCGCCAGCAGCTTGGAAGGACAGGGGAGGGATCGGCAGTACTTC. Residues: CASSLEGQGRDRQYF.

There are a few counts of this clone. The chain combines TRBV9 with TRBJ2-7; tentatively, D is TRBD2 (7 bases). The CDR3 is made up of 13 amino acids. The V gene lost 4 bases and the J gene lost 5 bases, with 13 bases spanning the gap. Germline V lookup: CDR1 SGDLS, CDR2 YYNGEE. The DNA of the CDR3 is TGTGCCAGCAGCTTAGGGGGAGGGGACGAGCAGTACTTC. This encodes CASSLGGGDEQYF.

A word on this clone: A junction boundary mismatches the germline segment, possibly from a read error. V and J are TRBV5-1 and TRBJ1-2, with TRBD1 identical over 7 bases. Germline V CDR1 and CDR2: SGHRS, YFSETQ. CDR3 size: 15 residues. DNA for the CDR3: TGCGCCAGCAGTGTATCGACAGGGTCGGCGGGGGGCTACCCCTTC. Translation: CASSVSTGSAGGYPF.

V is TRBV6-1 and J is TRBJ2-5; D is ambiguous. The CDR3 loop spans 14 amino acids. V shed 0 bases and J shed 5 bases, with 10 bases lying between them. Germline loops: CDR1 MNHNS, CDR2 SASEGT. In DNA form, the CDR3 reads TGTGCCAGCAGTGAAGCGCGGAGTGGGGAGACCCAGTACTTC. Translation gives CASSEARSGETQYF.

This clone was detected a few times. The chain couples TRBV6-5 to TRBJ1-6; perhaps TRBD1 as D (6 bases). Trimming removed 5 bases from V and 14 bases from J, with 16 bases in between. The CDR3 totals 13 residues. CDR1 is MNHEY, CDR2 SVGAGI, per germline. Here the CDR3 DNA reads TGTGCCAGCAGTGAGAGACAGGAGTTAGCCCTCCACTTT. Translation gives CASSERQELALHF.

The chain employs TRBV18 and TRBJ1-1, with TRBD1 matching 7 bases. This CDR3 spans 16 amino acids. CDR1 and CDR2 (germline): KGHSH, LQKENI. V dropped 2 bases and J dropped 5; count of bases not matched to a gene: 11. The chain's CDR3 is CASSPSQEPGGTEAFF. The DNA of the CDR3 is TGTGCCAGCTCACCATCACAAGAACCAGGGGGAACTGAAGCTTTCTTT.

V and J are TRBV4-1 and TRBJ2-3; 12 nucleotides match TRBD2. Germline V gene data show CDR1 as MGHRA and CDR2 as YSYEKL. The J segment lost 1 base and the V segment lost 0 bases, leaving 8 bases of the junction unmatched. The CDR3 is 19 amino acids. The CDR3 region is CASSQDTTSGSRGTDTQYF. The CDR3 bases are TGCGCCAGCAGCCAAGATACGACTAGCGGGAGCCGAGGCACAGATACGCAGTATTTT.

A word on this clone: Within the sample, other DNA sequences also encode this same CDR3. V is TRBV5-1 and J is TRBJ2-3; 13 positions agree with TRBD2. Germline V gene lookup returns CDR1 SGHRS and CDR2 YFSETQ. CDR3 length: 15 amino acids. The ends lost 4 bases at V and 6 bases at J; junction bases unmatched: 5. In nucleotides, the CDR3 is TGCGCCAGCAGCCCTGGACTAGCGGGAGTTGATACGCAGTATTTT. Translated: CASSPGLAGVDTQYF.

This chain uses TRBV19 with TRBJ2-2; 9 bases agree with TRBD1. CDR3 length: 15 residues. Germline V gene data show CDR1 as LNHDA and CDR2 as SQIVND (reference sequence). After removal of 7 bases from V and 3 bases from J, the junction contained 6 bases not matched to a gene. CDR3 DNA sequence: TGTGCCAGTAAGGCCGGGACAGGGTACACCGGGGAGCTGTTTTTT. As protein: CASKAGTGYTGELFF.

This clone was counted only a few times. The V call is TRBV5-1, the J call TRBJ2-6, with D maybe TRBD1 (7 bases). The CDR3 has 17 amino acids. Germline CDR1 is SGHRS and CDR2 is YFSETQ. The V gene lost 3 bases and the J gene lost 0 bases, with 13 bases spanning the gap. The DNA of the CDR3 is TGCGCCAGCAGCTGGAGGGACAGCAACTCTGGGGCCAACGTCCTGACTTTC. It is translated as CASSWRDSNSGANVLTF.

Remarks on this clone: Sequence at one end of the junction differs from germline and may be a read error. V usage is TRBV7-7 and J usage is TRBJ2-5, with D tentatively TRBD1 (6 bases). The germline CDR1 and CDR2 sequences are SSHAT and FNYEAQ (reference sequence). CDR3 length: 12 residues. The CDR3 is CASSPDRETQYF. The CDR3 region has the DNA TGTGCTAGCAGCCCCGACAGGGAGACCCAGTACTTC.

This clone was recorded a few times. The chain links TRBV9 to TRBJ1-4; 7 bases line up with TRBD1. There are 14 residues in the CDR3. Germline assignment: CDR1 SGDLS and CDR2 YYNGEE. With V trimmed by 4 bases and J by 4 bases, 4 bases remained unmatched. The CDR3 nucleotides are TGTGCCAGCAGCACGGGACAGATTAATGAAAAACTGTTTTTT. Amino acid sequence: CASSTGQINEKLFF.